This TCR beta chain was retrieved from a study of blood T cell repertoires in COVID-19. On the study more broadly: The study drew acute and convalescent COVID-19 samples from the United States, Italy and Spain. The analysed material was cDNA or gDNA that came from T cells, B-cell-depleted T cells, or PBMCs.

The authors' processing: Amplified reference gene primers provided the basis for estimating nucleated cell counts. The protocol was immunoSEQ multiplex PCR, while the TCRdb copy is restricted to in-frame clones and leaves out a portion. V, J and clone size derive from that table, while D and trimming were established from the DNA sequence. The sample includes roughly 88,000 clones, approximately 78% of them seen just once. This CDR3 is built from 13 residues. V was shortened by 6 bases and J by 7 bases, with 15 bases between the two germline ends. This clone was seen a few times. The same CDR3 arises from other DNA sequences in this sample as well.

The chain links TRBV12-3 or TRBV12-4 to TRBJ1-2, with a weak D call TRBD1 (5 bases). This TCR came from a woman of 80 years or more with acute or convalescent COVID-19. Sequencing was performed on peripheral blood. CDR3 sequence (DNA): TGTGCCAGCAGCCCTGTAGGGGCTGGTGGCTACACCTTC. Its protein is CASSPVGAGGYTF.